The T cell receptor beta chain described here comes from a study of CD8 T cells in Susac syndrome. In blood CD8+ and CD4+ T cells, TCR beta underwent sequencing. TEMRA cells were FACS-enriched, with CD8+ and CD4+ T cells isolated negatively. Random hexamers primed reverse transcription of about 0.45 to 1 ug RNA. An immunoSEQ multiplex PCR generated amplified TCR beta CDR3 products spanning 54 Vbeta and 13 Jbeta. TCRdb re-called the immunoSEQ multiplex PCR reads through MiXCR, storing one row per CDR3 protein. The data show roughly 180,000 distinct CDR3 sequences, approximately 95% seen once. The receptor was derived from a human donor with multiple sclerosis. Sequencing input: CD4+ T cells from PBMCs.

The CDR3 DNA follows: TGTGCCAGCAGCCAAGGACTAGCGAATGAGCAGTTCTTC. It codes for CASSQGLANEQFF. The rearrangement uses TRBV11-2 and TRBJ2-1, with 9 positions matching TRBD2. CDR3 length: 13 residues. V gave up 5 bases and J gave up 7 bases; unmatched junction bases: 3. Germline-derived CDR1 and CDR2 are SGHAT and FQNNGV. The full variable domain, in which reference TRBV11-2 and TRBJ2-1 provide the parts outside the CDR3, is EAGVAQSPRYKIIEKRQSVAFWCNPISGHATLYWYQQILGQGPKLLIQFQNNGVVDDSQLPKDRFSAERLKGVDSTLKIQPAKLEDSAVYLCASSQGLANEQFFGPGTRLTVL.